A single sample is the source of the 17 T cell receptor beta chains below, sequenced in a study of blood T cell repertoires in COVID-19. Measured with immunoSEQ multiplex PCR; TCRdb has only the in-frame clones, and not every one. The repertoire holds under 300,000 clones, with roughly 90% as singletons. Sequenced: peripheral blood. These receptors all stem from a woman aged 40 to 50 who had recovered from COVID-19.

CDR3 region: CASSIFLDRDAFRAKNIQYF. In nucleotides, the CDR3 is TGTGCCAGTAGTATTTTCCTGGACAGGGATGCTTTTAGGGCCAAAAACATTCAGTACTTC. The rearrangement links TRBV19 to TRBJ2-4; 8 bases agree with TRBD1. There are 20 residues in the CDR3. From germline, CDR1 is LNHDA and CDR2 SQIVND (reference sequence). V trimming: 3 bases; J trimming: 1 base; junction bases outside the gene matches: 17.

The rearrangement links TRBV5-6 to TRBJ2-5; TRBD2 might be the D (6 bases). Germline CDR1 and CDR2: SGHDT and YYEEEE. The CDR3 has 14 amino acids. Trimming removed 5 bases at V and 2 bases at J, with 13 bases between. The CDR3 is CASRFRGGQETQYF. CDR3 sequence (DNA): TGTGCCAGCAGGTTTAGGGGAGGACAAGAGACCCAGTACTTC.

This clone was counted a single time. This chain links TRBV5-1 with TRBJ2-1; 8 bases are a match to TRBD2. Germline V gene data show CDR1 as SGHRS and CDR2 as YFSETQ. The V segment lost 1 base and the J segment 4 bases; nucleotides outside the gene matches: 7. This CDR3 has 16 residues. CDR3 sequence: CASSLSVREAYNEQFF. In DNA, the CDR3 is TGCGCCAGCAGCTTGTCGGTGCGGGAGGCGTACAATGAGCAGTTCTTC. The whole variable domain, remainder taken from reference TRBV5-1 and TRBJ2-1, is KAGVTQTPRYLIKTRGQQVTLSCSPISGHRSVSWYQQTPGQGLQFLFEYFSETQRNKGNFPGRFSGRQFSNSRSEMNVSTLELGDSALYLCASSLSVREAYNEQFFGPGTRLTVL.

In this sample, this clone turned up once. The V and J genes are TRBV24-1 and TRBJ2-1; the D gene is possibly TRBD2 (5 bases). CDR3 length: 18 residues. Germline lookup yields CDR1 KGHDR and CDR2 SFDVKD. Deletions cut 1 base from V and 4 bases from J, with 19 bases between. CDR3 bases: TGTGCCACCAGTGATTTTAGAGGACGGGGAAGCGAATACAATGAGCAGTTCTTC. Translating it yields CATSDFRGRGSEYNEQFF.

V usage is TRBV19 and J usage is TRBJ2-5, with 7 bases aligning to TRBD2. The trim removed 3 bases at V and 5 bases at J, leaving 3 bases unmatched. The CDR3 has 13 residues. Germline loops: CDR1 LNHDA, CDR2 SQIVND (reference sequence). The CDR3 nucleotides are TGTGCCAGTAGTATGGCTAGCGGCGAGACCCAGTACTTC. Its translation: CASSMASGETQYF.

This rearrangement joins TRBV6-5 to TRBJ2-7; D is possibly TRBD1 (6 bases). This CDR3 has 11 residues. The V gene lost 9 bases and the J gene lost 3 bases, with 9 bases spanning the gap. Germline CDR1 and CDR2: MNHEY and SVGAGI. The chain's CDR3 is CARQGCYEQYF. CDR3 bases: TGTGCCAGACAGGGCTGCTACGAGCAGTACTTC.

This rearrangement joins TRBV5-1 to TRBJ1-4; 7 nucleotides match TRBD1. The CDR3 has 15 amino acids. The junction had 4 bases not matched to a gene; V was cut back by 2 bases and J by 3 bases. CDR1 and CDR2 (germline): SGHRS, YFSETQ. The CDR3 region has the DNA TGCGCCAGCAGCTTACAGGGGTTGGCTAATGAAAAACTGTTTTTT. Its translation: CASSLQGLANEKLFF.

The chain joins TRBV6-1 to TRBJ2-7; 8 nucleotides agree with TRBD1. Germline loops: CDR1 MNHNS, CDR2 SASEGT. V trimming: 3 bases; J trimming: 1 base; junction bases outside the gene matches: 8. The CDR3 has 16 amino acids. This CDR3 is CASSEGEWTGSYEQYF. In DNA, the CDR3 is TGTGCCAGCAGTGAGGGGGAGTGGACAGGGTCCTACGAGCAGTACTTC.

This clone appeared a single time. The rearrangement joins TRBV12-3 or TRBV12-4 to TRBJ1-5, with D possibly being TRBD1 (5 bases). Trimming took 1 base from V and 15 from J, leaving 13 bases between them. The CDR3 sequence is 12 residues long. Here the CDR3 DNA reads TGTGCCAGCAGTTTAGGGGGCGGGGCACGGCATTTT. As protein: CASSLGGGARHF.

The chain recombines TRBV19 with TRBJ1-5; TRBD1 matches at 7 bases. The CDR3 extends over 15 amino acids. Losses at the gene ends were 10 bases for V and 3 bases for J; bases not matched to a gene: 12. The germline CDR1 and CDR2 sequences are LNHDA and SQIVND (reference sequence). As DNA, the CDR3 is TGTGCCACCCTAGGGGGACAGCGCCTCAATCAGCCCCAGCATTTT. Translated: CATLGGQRLNQPQHF.

V usage is TRBV5-1 and J usage is TRBJ1-2; 7 nucleotides match TRBD1. Germline assignment: CDR1 SGHRS and CDR2 YFSETQ. After removal of 5 bases from V and 2 bases from J, the junction contained 3 bases not matched to a gene. The CDR3 sequence is 13 residues long. The CDR3 DNA sequence: TGCGCCAGCAGGAGGGACAGCAACTATGGCTACACCTTC. Its translation is CASRRDSNYGYTF.

V and J are TRBV4-3 and TRBJ2-5; 8 bases fit TRBD2. From germline, CDR1 is LGHNA and CDR2 YSLEER. The J segment lost 4 bases and the V segment lost 0 bases, leaving 4 bases of the junction unmatched. This CDR3 spans 15 amino acids. Here the CDR3 reads CASSQDYRGGETQYF. The CDR3 DNA is TGCGCCAGCAGCCAAGATTATCGGGGGGGAGAGACCCAGTACTTC.

This chain joins TRBV6-4 and TRBJ2-1; 7 nucleotides agree with TRBD2. CDR1 MRHNA and CDR2 SNTAGT come from the germline V gene. J gave up 1 base and V 3 bases, and 6 bases lay outside the gene matches. There are 16 residues in the CDR3. In nucleotides, the CDR3 is TGTGCCAGCAGTGATTCGGCTAGCGGTTCCTACAATGAGCAGTTCTTC. It codes for CASSDSASGSYNEQFF.

This chain uses TRBV7-2 with TRBJ1-5; tentatively, D is TRBD1 (5 bases). The ends were cut back, 1 base at V and 3 bases at J, with 13 bases in the middle. CDR3 length: 16 residues. Germline V lookup: CDR1 SGHTA, CDR2 FQGNSA. The CDR3 loop is CASSLVQGGANQPQHF. In DNA, the CDR3 is TGTGCCAGCAGCTTAGTCCAGGGAGGGGCCAATCAGCCCCAGCATTTT.

The CDR3 DNA follows: TGTGCCAGCAGCTTTGGGACAGAGGAAGAGACCCAGTACTTC. This codes for CASSFGTEEETQYF. The chain links TRBV5-4 to TRBJ2-5; 7 nucleotides align to TRBD1. The CDR3 has 14 amino acids. CDR1 and CDR2 (germline): SGHNT, YYREEE (reference sequence). Trimming removed 2 bases from V and 3 bases from J; junction bases left unmatched: 4.

V and J are TRBV10-3 and TRBJ2-1; 10 nucleotides match TRBD2. Germline loops: CDR1 ENHRY, CDR2 SYGVKD. The V and J ends lost 6 bases and 10 bases, in that order; junction bases with no gene match: 3. The CDR3 consists of 12 residues. CDR3 DNA sequence: TGTGCCATCAGCGGACTAGCGGAGGAGCAGTTCTTC. Residues: CAISGLAEEQFF.

This chain connects TRBV5-1 to TRBJ2-1; perhaps TRBD2 as D (6 bases). This CDR3 has 15 residues. The germline V gene encodes CDR1 SGHRS and CDR2 YFSETQ. Trimming shortened V by 4 bases and J by 0 bases, and 11 bases separated the two germline ends. The chain's CDR3 is CASSQGTGSYNEQFF. For the CDR3, the DNA is TGCGCCAGCAGCCAAGGGACTGGCTCCTACAATGAGCAGTTCTTC. Complete variable domain (other parts from reference TRBV5-1 and TRBJ2-1): KAGVTQTPRYLIKTRGQQVTLSCSPISGHRSVSWYQQTPGQGLQFLFEYFSETQRNKGNFPGRFSGRQFSNSRSEMNVSTLELGDSALYLCASSQGTGSYNEQFFGPGTRLTVL.